The clone carrying this TCR beta chain was detected only a few times. This entry is derived from a study of beta chain features in type 1 diabetes. This CDR3 region has 16 residues. Germline V CDR1 and CDR2: SGHTA, FQGNSA. Trimming cost V 5 bases and J 6 bases; bases outside gene matches: 12. As every portion of the isolated RNA was reverse transcribed, the sequencing read expressed TCRB transcripts. Data came from immunoSEQ multiplex PCR; TCRdb stores just in-frame clones and leaves some out. The sample shows roughly 450,000 clones, about an eighth of them seen only once. The rearrangement joins TRBV7-2 to TRBJ2-1, with TRBD2 matching 8 bases. The sequencing sample was made of naive CD4+ T cells from blood. This clonotype originated in a young woman in good health. CDR3 in amino acids: CASSLVAGRGSNEQFF. CDR3 DNA: TGTGCCAGCAGCCTGGTAGCCGGGAGGGGATCCAATGAGCAGTTCTTC.